A selection of T cell receptor beta chains follows, all from one sample in a study of blood T cell repertoires in COVID-19. Assay: immunoSEQ multiplex PCR; the TCRdb copy retains only in-frame clones and omits some. Of 200,000 to 250,000 clones listed, under 85% were seen once; the top ten hold around 2%. Sequenced input: PBMCs or T cells enriched from blood (not recorded which). The receptors stem from a man aged 55 to 70 who had recovered from COVID-19. CDR3s include the opening cysteine and the closing phenylalanine or tryptophan. The D gene is left open where the match is weak. Not every row has a clone size; where given, it reads once, few, many or a size class.

abundance	v_gene	d_gene	j_gene	CDR3aa	CDR3nt
.	TRBV15	.	TRBJ1-3	CATSRDPTRGNTIYF	TGTGCCACCAGCAGAGACCCCACGCGCGGCAACACCATATATTTT
.	TRBV29-1	.	TRBJ1-1	CSAAQFSNTEAFF	TGCAGCGCTGCTCAGTTTTCTAACACTGAAGCTTTCTTT
.	TRBV7-2	TRBD1	TRBJ2-2	CASRRTGGDTGELFF	TGTGCCAGCAGACGGACAGGGGGCGACACCGGGGAGCTGTTTTTT
.	TRBV5-1	TRBD1	TRBJ1-1	CASSSGTENTEAFF	TGCGCCAGCAGCTCCGGGACAGAGAACACTGAAGCTTTCTTT
.	TRBV5-1	.	TRBJ2-3	CASKGDYSTDTQYF	TGCGCCAGCAAGGGGGATTATAGCACAGATACGCAGTATTTT
.	TRBV10-1	TRBD1	TRBJ1-5	CAISDRGEDQPQHF	TGCGCCATCTCGGACAGGGGAGAAGATCAGCCCCAGCATTTT
.	TRBV2	TRBD1	TRBJ1-5	CASSDGTGVNQPQHF	TGTGCCAGCAGTGATGGGACAGGAGTCAATCAGCCCCAGCATTTT
.	TRBV5-1	TRBD1	TRBJ1-1	CASSQDRTGYTEAFF	TGCGCCAGCAGCCAGGATCGGACAGGGTATACTGAAGCTTTCTTT
.	TRBV28	TRBD2	TRBJ2-1	CAATGGPGEQFF	TGTGCCGCGACGGGGGGGCCGGGAGAGCAGTTCTTC
.	TRBV7-2	TRBD1	TRBJ2-1	CASSLRTGGAGSSYNEQFF	TGTGCCAGCAGCTTACGGACAGGGGGCGCAGGGAGCTCCTACAATGAGCAGTTCTTC
.	TRBV9	TRBD1	TRBJ1-2	CASSVGTAFNYGYTF	TGTGCCAGCAGCGTCGGGACAGCTTTTAACTATGGCTACACCTTC
.	TRBV7-2	.	TRBJ1-6	CASSLFEGSYNSPLHF	TGTGCCAGCAGCTTATTTGAGGGCTCCTATAATTCACCCCTCCACTTT
.	TRBV20-1	.	TRBJ1-6	CSASTGYNSPLHF	TGCAGTGCTAGTACGGGGTATAATTCACCCCTCCACTTT
.	TRBV15	.	TRBJ2-1	CATSRDRGVYNEQFF	TGTGCCACCAGCAGAGACAGGGGCGTCTACAATGAGCAGTTCTTC
.	TRBV5-4	.	TRBJ1-5	CASSPDIDSNQPQHF	TGTGCCAGCAGCCCCGACATCGATAGCAATCAGCCCCAGCATTTT
.	TRBV5-1	.	TRBJ1-1	CASSFDSTTEAFF	TGCGCCAGCAGCTTTGACAGCACCACTGAAGCTTTCTTT
.	TRBV11-3	TRBD1	TRBJ2-6	CASGGQGALSGANVLTF	TGTGCCAGCGGAGGACAGGGGGCTCTCTCTGGGGCCAACGTCCTGACTTTC
few	TRBV29-1	.	TRBJ2-2	CSVGPPRRAANTGELFF	TGCAGCGTGGGGCCCCCACGGAGGGCAGCGAACACCGGGGAGCTGTTTTTT
.	TRBV18	.	TRBJ1-4	CASSRDNPTNEKLFF	TGTGCCAGCTCACGGGACAACCCAACTAATGAAAAACTGTTTTTT
.	TRBV7-9	.	TRBJ2-7	CASSLARTRVGEQYF	TGTGCCAGCAGCTTGGCCCGGACGCGGGTCGGCGAGCAGTACTTC
.	TRBV28	.	TRBJ1-2	CAIVGAGAYGYTF	TGTGCCATCGTGGGGGCAGGGGCATATGGCTACACCTTC
.	TRBV28	.	TRBJ1-6	CASNSRQGRFNSPLHF	TGTGCCAGCAACTCCCGGCAGGGGAGATTTAATTCACCCCTCCACTTT
.	TRBV5-1	TRBD1	TRBJ1-2	CASHTGGYGYTF	TGCGCCAGTCATACAGGGGGCTATGGCTACACCTTC
.	TRBV5-6	.	TRBJ1-1	CASSRNTEAFF	TGTGCCAGCAGCCGGAACACTGAAGCTTTCTTT
few	TRBV7-8	TRBD2	TRBJ2-1	CASAEAGDNEQFF	TGTGCCAGCGCCGAAGCGGGGGACAATGAGCAGTTCTTC
.	TRBV4-1	TRBD1	TRBJ1-2	CASSQETGGSYGYTF	TGCGCCAGCAGCCAAGAGACAGGGGGTTCATATGGCTACACCTTC
.	TRBV7-2	TRBD1	TRBJ2-5	CASSLAGTAQETQYF	TGTGCCAGCAGCTTAGCGGGGACAGCACAAGAGACCCAGTACTTC
once	TRBV5-4	TRBD2	TRBJ2-5	CASSFSGGAETQYF	TGTGCCAGCAGCTTTAGCGGGGGGGCGGAGACCCAGTACTTC
.	TRBV19	TRBD2	TRBJ2-5	CASNKFGGEETQYF	TGTGCCAGTAACAAATTCGGGGGGGAAGAGACCCAGTACTTC
once	TRBV7-9	TRBD1	TRBJ1-3	CASSLGQGNVNTIYF	TGTGCCAGCAGCCTCGGACAGGGGAATGTGAACACCATATATTTT
.	TRBV5-1	.	TRBJ1-4	CASSPGQFNEKLFF	TGCGCCAGCAGCCCCGGACAGTTTAATGAAAAACTGTTTTTT
.	TRBV5-6	.	TRBJ2-2	CASSRLNTGELFF	TGTGCCAGCAGCCGTCTGAACACCGGGGAGCTGTTTTTT
.	TRBV3-1/TRBV3-2	.	TRBJ2-3	CASSSDRGGDTQYF	TGTGCCAGCAGCTCCGATAGGGGGGGAGATACGCAGTATTTT
.	TRBV29-1	TRBD1	TRBJ1-1	CSVPGQGATEAFF	TGCAGCGTACCGGGACAGGGGGCAACTGAAGCTTTCTTT
.	TRBV11-2	TRBD1	TRBJ1-5	CASSSQGDQPQHF	TGTGCCAGCAGCTCACAGGGGGATCAGCCCCAGCATTTT
.	TRBV5-1	.	TRBJ2-1	CASSLGVRVDEQFF	TGCGCCAGCAGCTTGGGGGTCCGGGTTGATGAGCAGTTCTTC
.	TRBV6-5	TRBD1	TRBJ1-2	CASSTPGTAYGYTF	TGTGCCAGCAGCACCCCCGGGACAGCCTATGGCTACACCTTC
.	TRBV7-9	.	TRBJ2-7	CASSLGPSGGYEQYF	TGTGCCAGCAGCTTAGGGCCCAGTGGAGGTTACGAGCAGTACTTC
.	TRBV6-1	.	TRBJ1-6	CASSERPGSPYNSPLHF	TGTGCCAGCAGTGAAAGGCCAGGCTCTCCTTATAATTCACCCCTCCACTTT
.	TRBV13	TRBD1	TRBJ1-4	CASSFRDRGNEKLFF	TGTGCCAGCAGCTTTCGGGACAGGGGCAATGAAAAACTGTTTTTT
.	TRBV7-9	.	TRBJ2-2	CASSLSQGQARELFF	TGTGCCAGCAGTCTAAGCCAGGGCCAGGCCAGGGAGCTGTTTTTT
.	TRBV3-1/TRBV3-2	TRBD2	TRBJ2-7	CASRGGPLYEQYF	TGTGCCAGCCGGGGGGGGCCACTCTACGAGCAGTACTTC
.	TRBV12-3/TRBV12-4	.	TRBJ2-5	CASSPGGQETQYF	TGTGCCAGCAGCCCCGGCGGACAAGAGACCCAGTACTTC
.	TRBV18	TRBD1	TRBJ2-7	CASSSGDRDYEQYF	TGTGCCAGCTCATCGGGGGACAGGGATTACGAGCAGTACTTC
.	TRBV5-4	TRBD2	TRBJ2-5	CASSPGGPGWGWETQYF	TGTGCCAGCAGTCCGGGGGGGCCGGGCTGGGGCTGGGAGACCCAGTACTTC
.	TRBV11-2	.	TRBJ2-5	CASSSSLDKMGETQYF	TGTGCCAGCAGCTCCTCGCTCGACAAAATGGGCGAGACCCAGTACTTC
.	TRBV11-2	TRBD1	TRBJ1-3	CASSSPAGGSGNTIYF	TGTGCCAGCAGCTCACCCGCAGGGGGCTCTGGAAACACCATATATTTT
.	TRBV5-6	.	TRBJ1-5	CARSSRGGVGNQPQHF	TGTGCCCGCAGCTCCCGGGGGGGGGTTGGCAATCAGCCCCAGCATTTT
few	TRBV12-3/TRBV12-4	.	TRBJ2-2	CASSSVNTGELFF	TGTGCCAGCAGTTCGGTCAACACCGGGGAGCTGTTTTTT